What follows are 13 T cell receptor beta chains derived from one specimen sequenced in a study of shared clonotypes between healthy human individuals. Repertoires were generated with immunoSEQ multiplex PCR, while TCRdb's copy carries only in-frame clones and drops some. The sample contains 950,000 to 1,200,000 clones, approximately 77% of which appear only once. The material sequenced was memory CD4+ T cells from PBMCs. Sample subset: CD45RA-negative fraction. These receptors all stem from a man younger than 35 in good health. Some clones in this sample may be carry-over from other donors' samples.

The table lists this clone with a count of one. V usage is TRBV5-1 and J usage is TRBJ2-7; 8 bases are shared with TRBD2. Unmatched junction bases numbered 13, after V lost 2 bases and J lost 0 bases. CDR3 length: 18 amino acids. The V gene's germline CDR1 is SGHRS and CDR2 YFSETQ. The CDR3 coding sequence is TGCGCCAGCAGCTTCCACGAGTCGGCTAGCGGGTACTCCTACGAGCAGTACTTC. This translates into CASSFHESASGYSYEQYF.

V and J are TRBV29-1 and TRBJ1-1, with TRBD1 matching over 7 bases. V shed 7 bases, J shed 5 bases, and the junction held 7 bases outside the gene matches. Per germline, CDR1 SQVTM and CDR2 ANQGSEA. There are 12 residues in the CDR3. CDR3 DNA sequence: TGCAGCGCGTACAGGGGAGGGACTGAAGCTTTCTTT. Amino acid sequence: CSAYRGGTEAFF.

V and J are TRBV7-8 and TRBJ1-5; D uncertain. V dropped 0 bases and J dropped 9 bases, with 18 bases sitting between them. This CDR3 spans 16 amino acids. CDR1 and CDR2 from the germline V gene are SGHVS and FQNEAQ. The CDR3 here is CASSLAPGGNQWPQHF. DNA for the CDR3: TGTGCCAGCAGCTTAGCGCCAGGTGGAAATCAATGGCCCCAGCATTTT.

In this sample, this clone turned up once. This rearrangement joins TRBV11-1 to TRBJ1-3, with D unresolved. Germline CDR1 is SGHAT and CDR2 is FQDESV (reference sequence). The CDR3 consists of 16 residues. V dropped 3 bases and J dropped 0 bases, with 12 bases sitting between them. CDR3 sequence reads: CASSFSALSSGNTIYF. In nucleotides, the CDR3 is TGTGCCAGCAGCTTCTCTGCGTTGAGCTCTGGAAACACCATATATTTT. Complete variable domain (other parts from reference TRBV11-1 and TRBJ1-3): EAEVAQSPRYKITEKSQAVAFWCDPISGHATLYWYRQILGQGPELLVQFQDESVVDDSQLPKDRFSAERLKGVDSTLKIQPAELGDSAMYLCASSFSALSSGNTIYFGEGSWLTVV.

The rearrangement joins TRBV7-3 to TRBJ1-3; no clear D. Germline values: CDR1 SGHTA, CDR2 FQGTGA. This CDR3 has 14 amino acids. V lost 1 base to trimming and J lost 4 bases, with 8 bases between them. As DNA, the CDR3 is TGTGCCAGCAGCTTAAACGGCCAGGGAAACACCATATATTTT. It codes for CASSLNGQGNTIYF.

This clone appeared a few times. The genes are TRBV4-2 and TRBJ2-1; 12 bases map to TRBD2. CDR1 is LGHNA, CDR2 YNFKEQ, per germline. The length of the CDR3 is 16 residues. The junction had 8 bases not matched to a gene; V was cut back by 4 bases and J by 7 bases. Here the CDR3 reads CASSRRLAGEGNEQFF. Written as DNA, the CDR3 is TGTGCCAGCAGCCGCAGACTAGCGGGAGAGGGTAATGAGCAGTTCTTC.

The chain recombines TRBV29-1 with TRBJ2-1; 9 nucleotides match TRBD1. Looked up from germline, CDR1 is SQVTM and CDR2 is ANQGSEA. The CDR3 has 15 amino acids. V shed 3 bases, J shed 8 bases, and the junction held 11 bases outside the gene matches. The CDR3: CSVDLRDREKYEQFF. For the CDR3, the DNA is TGCAGCGTTGACCTCCGGGACAGGGAGAAATATGAGCAGTTCTTC.

The chain is built from TRBV4-1 and TRBJ1-4; possible D gene TRBD1, 6 bases. Trimming pared 0 bases from V and 1 base from J, leaving 6 bases between. Germline CDR1 MGHRA, CDR2 YSYEKL. The CDR3 has 15 amino acids. The CDR3 DNA reads TGCGCCAGCAGCCAAGAGACAGGAACTAATGAAAAACTGTTTTTT. Its translation: CASSQETGTNEKLFF.

As to this clone: This CDR3 is also generated by other DNA sequences in the sample. This chain links TRBV28 with TRBJ2-7, with 9 bases aligning to TRBD1. The CDR3 has 15 residues. Per the germline V gene, CDR1 is MDHEN and CDR2 is SYDVKM. J gave up 3 bases and V 5 bases, and 8 bases lay outside the gene matches. For the CDR3, the DNA is TGTGCCAGCAGTGCCCCCGGGACAGGGAGCTACGAGCAGTACTTC. Its protein product is CASSAPGTGSYEQYF.

In DNA, the CDR3 is TGTGCCAGCACCAACTGGGACAGGGAGAACACCGGGGAGCTGTTTTTT. It specifies CASTNWDRENTGELFF. The chain is built from TRBV6-6 and TRBJ2-2, with 9 nucleotides matching TRBD1. Germline loops: CDR1 MNHNY, CDR2 SVGAGI (reference sequence). Trimming removed 7 bases from V and 1 base from J; junction bases left unmatched: 7. The CDR3 runs 16 residues.

V and J are TRBV11-2 and TRBJ1-2, with 9 nucleotides matching TRBD1. The CDR3 covers 15 residues. The V and J ends lost 4 bases and 7 bases, in that order; junction bases with no gene match: 10. CDR1 and CDR2 (germline): SGHAT, FQNNGV. CDR3 protein: CASSSFGTGSTGYTF. In DNA, the CDR3 is TGTGCCAGCAGCTCCTTCGGGACAGGGTCCACTGGCTACACCTTC.

This sequence joins TRBV9 and TRBJ2-7; D is possibly TRBD1 or TRBD2 (5 bases each). Per germline, CDR1 SGDLS and CDR2 YYNGEE. V was clipped by 0 bases and J by 0 bases, with 7 bases between them. This CDR3 has 14 residues. The CDR3 loop reads CASSVGDRSYEQYF. CDR3 sequence (DNA): TGTGCCAGCAGCGTAGGGGACCGCTCCTACGAGCAGTACTTC. The full variable domain, its missing parts supplied by reference TRBV9 and TRBJ2-7, is DSGVTQTPKHLITATGQRVTLRCSPRSGDLSVYWYQQSLDQGLQFLIQYYNGEERAKGNILERFSAQQFPDLHSELNLSSLELGDSALYFCASSVGDRSYEQYFGPGTRLTVT.

The chain carries TRBV7-2 and TRBJ2-1, with D tentatively TRBD1 or TRBD2 (5 bases each). The CDR3 has 13 residues. In germline, CDR1 is SGHTA, CDR2 FQGNSA. V lost 6 bases and J lost 10, with 16 bases in between. This CDR3 reads CASSPGPRYEQFF. In nucleotides, the CDR3 is TGTGCCAGCAGTCCGGGACCGCGATACGAGCAGTTCTTC. The variable domain in full, with the rest retrieved from reference TRBV7-2 and TRBJ2-1, is GAGVSQSPSNKVTEKGKDVELRCDPISGHTALYWYRQSLGQGLEFLIYFQGNSAPDKSGLPSDRFSAERTGGSVSTLTIQRTQQEDSAVYLCASSPGPRYEQFFGPGTRLTVL.